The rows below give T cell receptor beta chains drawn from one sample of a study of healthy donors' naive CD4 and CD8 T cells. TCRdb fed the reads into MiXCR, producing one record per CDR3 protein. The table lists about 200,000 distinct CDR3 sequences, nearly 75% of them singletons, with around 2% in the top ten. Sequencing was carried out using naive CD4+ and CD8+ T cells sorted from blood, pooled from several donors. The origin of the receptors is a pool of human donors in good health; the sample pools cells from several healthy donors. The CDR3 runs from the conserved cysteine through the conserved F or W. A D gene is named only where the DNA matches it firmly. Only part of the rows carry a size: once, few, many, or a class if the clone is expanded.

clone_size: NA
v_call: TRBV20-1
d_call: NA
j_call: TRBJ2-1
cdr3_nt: TGCAGTGCTAGTCGCAACCACAATGAGCAGTTCTTC
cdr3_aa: CSASRNHNEQFF

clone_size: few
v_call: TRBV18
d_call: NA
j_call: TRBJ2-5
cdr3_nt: TGTGCCAGCTCACGGTCCCCTAGCGATAAAGAGACCCAGTACTTC
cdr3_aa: CASSRSPSDKETQYF

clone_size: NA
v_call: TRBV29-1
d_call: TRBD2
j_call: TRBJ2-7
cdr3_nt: TGCAGCGCCGTAGCGGGAGGCCACGAGCAGTACTTC
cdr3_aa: CSAVAGGHEQYF

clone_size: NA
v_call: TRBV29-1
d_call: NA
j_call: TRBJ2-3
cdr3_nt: TGCAGCGTCCGGAGCGATACGCAGTATTTT
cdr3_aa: CSVRSDTQYF

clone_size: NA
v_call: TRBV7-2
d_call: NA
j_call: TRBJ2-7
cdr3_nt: TGTGCCAGCAGCTTAAGGGGCGGGATCTTTTACGAGCAGTACTTC
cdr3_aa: CASSLRGGIFYEQYF

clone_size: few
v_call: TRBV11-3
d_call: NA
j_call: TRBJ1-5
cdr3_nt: TGTGCCAGCAGCTTACGTGGCGGCAATCAGCCCCAGCATTTT
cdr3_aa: CASSLRGGNQPQHF

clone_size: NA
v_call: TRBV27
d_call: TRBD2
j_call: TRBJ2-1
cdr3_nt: TGTGCCAGCAGTTCCCTAGCGGATACCTACAATGAGCAGTTCTTC
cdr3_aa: CASSSLADTYNEQFF

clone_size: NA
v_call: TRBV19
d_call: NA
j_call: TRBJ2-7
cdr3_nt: TGTGCCAGTAGCAGGGGACTCTCCGAGCAGTACTTC
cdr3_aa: CASSRGLSEQYF

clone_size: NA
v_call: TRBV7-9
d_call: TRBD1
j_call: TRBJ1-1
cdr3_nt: TGTGCCAGCCGCCTTAAGGACAGGCGGAACACTGAAGCTTTCTTT
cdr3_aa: CASRLKDRRNTEAFF

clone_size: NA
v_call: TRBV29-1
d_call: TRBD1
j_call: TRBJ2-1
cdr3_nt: TGCAGCGTTTTCGGGACAGGGGCTAAAACCCCCTACAATGAGCAGTTCTTC
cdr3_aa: CSVFGTGAKTPYNEQFF

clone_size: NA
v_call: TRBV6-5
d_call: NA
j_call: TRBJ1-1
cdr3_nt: TGTGCCAGCCAAGGTGGATTTAACACTGAAGCTTTCTTT
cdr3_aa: CASQGGFNTEAFF

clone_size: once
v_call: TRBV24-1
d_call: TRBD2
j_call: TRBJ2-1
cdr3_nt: TGTGCCACCAGTGATTCGTCGGGAGGCTTGGGGAATGAGCAGTTCTTC
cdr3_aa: CATSDSSGGLGNEQFF

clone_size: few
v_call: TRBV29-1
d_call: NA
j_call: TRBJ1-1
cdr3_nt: TGCAGCGTTGAAAGCAGCGAAGCTTTCTTT
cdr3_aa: CSVESSEAFF

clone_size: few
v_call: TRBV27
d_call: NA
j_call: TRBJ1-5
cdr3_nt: TGTGCCAGCGGGAATCAGCCCCAGCATTTT
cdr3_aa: CASGNQPQHF

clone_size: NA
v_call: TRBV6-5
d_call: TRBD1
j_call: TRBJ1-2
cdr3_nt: TGTGCCAGCAGGAACCAGGGGGTTAAGTATGGCTACACCTTC
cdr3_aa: CASRNQGVKYGYTF

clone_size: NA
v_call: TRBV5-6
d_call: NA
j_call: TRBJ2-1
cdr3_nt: TGTGCCAGCAGCCACCGGGACTTCCCCTACAATGAGCAGTTCTTC
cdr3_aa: CASSHRDFPYNEQFF

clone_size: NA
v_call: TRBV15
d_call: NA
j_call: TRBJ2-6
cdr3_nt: TGTGCCACCAGCCGCGACCCGAGCTCTGGGGCCAACGTCCTGACTTTC
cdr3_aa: CATSRDPSSGANVLTF

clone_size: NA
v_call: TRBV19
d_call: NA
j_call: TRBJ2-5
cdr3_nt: TGTGCCAGTAGTATTGGGACCCAAGAGACCCAGTACTTC
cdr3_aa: CASSIGTQETQYF

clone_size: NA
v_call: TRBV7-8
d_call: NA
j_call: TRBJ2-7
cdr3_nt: TGTGCCAGCAGCTTAGTAGCAGGGCCTAGCTCCTACGAGCAGTACTTC
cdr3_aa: CASSLVAGPSSYEQYF

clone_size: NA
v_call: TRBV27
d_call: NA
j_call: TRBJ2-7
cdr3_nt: TGTGCCAGCAGTTTCCTTCCCGGGACTGCCTCATACGAGCAGTACTTC
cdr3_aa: CASSFLPGTASYEQYF

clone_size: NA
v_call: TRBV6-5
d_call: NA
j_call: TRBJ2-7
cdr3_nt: TGTGCCAGCAGTCAGCAGGCAATCCAGTACTTC
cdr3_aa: CASSQQAIQYF

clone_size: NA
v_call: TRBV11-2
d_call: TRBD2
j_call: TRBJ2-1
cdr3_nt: TGTGCCAGCAGCTTATCTAGCGGGCCGACCAATGAGCAGTTCTTC
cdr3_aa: CASSLSSGPTNEQFF

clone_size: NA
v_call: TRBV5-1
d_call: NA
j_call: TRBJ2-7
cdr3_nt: TGCGCCAGCAGTCGAGACGGAGTCGAAGAGCAGTACTTC
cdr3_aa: CASSRDGVEEQYF

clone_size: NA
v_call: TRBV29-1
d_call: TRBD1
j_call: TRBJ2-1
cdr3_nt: TGCAGCGTTGAAACCTCGGACAGGACAAATGAGCAGTTCTTC
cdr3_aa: CSVETSDRTNEQFF

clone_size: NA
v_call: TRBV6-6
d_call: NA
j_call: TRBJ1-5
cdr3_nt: TGTGCCAGCAGTGCTGGGCAGGGCGGTCAGCCCCAGCATTTT
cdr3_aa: CASSAGQGGQPQHF

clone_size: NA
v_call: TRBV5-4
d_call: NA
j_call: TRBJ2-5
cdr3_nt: TGTGCCAGCAGCTTGGAAGCGATACAAGAGACCCAGTACTTC
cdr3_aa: CASSLEAIQETQYF

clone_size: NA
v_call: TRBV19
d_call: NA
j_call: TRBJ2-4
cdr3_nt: TGTGCCAGTAGTATCGGACTCACCAAAAACATTCAGTACTTC
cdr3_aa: CASSIGLTKNIQYF

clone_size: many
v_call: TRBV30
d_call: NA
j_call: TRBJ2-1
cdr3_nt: TGTGCCGGGCCGCTGACGGGAGACTACAATGAGCAGTTCTTC
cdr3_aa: CAGPLTGDYNEQFF

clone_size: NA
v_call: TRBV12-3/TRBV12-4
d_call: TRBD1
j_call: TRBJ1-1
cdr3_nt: TGTGCCAGCAGTCCATCGTACACAGGGGCCGAGGGCACTGAAGCTTTCTTT
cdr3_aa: CASSPSYTGAEGTEAFF

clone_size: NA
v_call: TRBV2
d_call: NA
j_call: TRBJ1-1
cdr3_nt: TGTGCCAGCAGTGACAGGGGACAGAACACTGAAGCTTTCTTT
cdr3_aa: CASSDRGQNTEAFF

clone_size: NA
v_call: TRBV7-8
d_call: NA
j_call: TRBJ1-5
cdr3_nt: TGTGCCAGCAGCTCTGGGGACGGTAGGCGTCAGCCCCAGCATTTT
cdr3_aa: CASSSGDGRRQPQHF

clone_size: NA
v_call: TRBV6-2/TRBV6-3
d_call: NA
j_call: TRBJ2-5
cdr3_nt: TGTGCCAGCAGTTACTCGACGGAGACCCAGTACTTC
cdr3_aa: CASSYSTETQYF

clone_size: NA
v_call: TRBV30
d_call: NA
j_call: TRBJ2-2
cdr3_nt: TGTGCCTGGAGCCAAAAGGGAGCCGGGGAGCTGTTTTTT
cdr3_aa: CAWSQKGAGELFF

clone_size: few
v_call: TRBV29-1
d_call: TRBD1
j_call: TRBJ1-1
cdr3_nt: TGCAGCGTTGTAGACAGGGGGTCTTTCACTGAAGCTTTCTTT
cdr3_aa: CSVVDRGSFTEAFF

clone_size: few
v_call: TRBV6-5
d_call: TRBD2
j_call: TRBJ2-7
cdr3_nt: TGTGCCAGCAGTTACTCTACTCCGGGAGGGTCGTACTACGAGCAGTACTTC
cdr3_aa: CASSYSTPGGSYYEQYF

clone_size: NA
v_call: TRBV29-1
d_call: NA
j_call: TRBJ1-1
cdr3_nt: TGCAGCGTTGACAACCCCGCGGACGGAAACACTGAAGCTTTCTTT
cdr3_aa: CSVDNPADGNTEAFF

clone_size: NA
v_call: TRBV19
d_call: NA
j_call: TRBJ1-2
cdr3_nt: TGTGCCAGTAGCATTCAACTGGGCAGGGGATTAGATGGCTACACCTTC
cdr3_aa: CASSIQLGRGLDGYTF

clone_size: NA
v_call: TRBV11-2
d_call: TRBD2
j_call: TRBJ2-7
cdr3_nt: TGTGCCAGCAGATTAGCGGGGGAAGAGCAGTACTTC
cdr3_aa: CASRLAGEEQYF

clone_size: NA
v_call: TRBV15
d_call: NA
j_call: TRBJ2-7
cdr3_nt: TGTGCCACCAGCAGAGATCTGGACGGGAGCTCCTACGAGCAGTACTTC
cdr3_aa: CATSRDLDGSSYEQYF

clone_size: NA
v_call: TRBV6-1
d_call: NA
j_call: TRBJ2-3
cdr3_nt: TGTGCCAGCGGCGGAGGGGTAGATACGCAGTATTTT
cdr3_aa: CASGGGVDTQYF

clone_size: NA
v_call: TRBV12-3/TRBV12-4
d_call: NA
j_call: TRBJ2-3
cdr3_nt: TGTGCCAGCAGTTTGGTGACAGGAGATACGCAGTATTTT
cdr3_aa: CASSLVTGDTQYF

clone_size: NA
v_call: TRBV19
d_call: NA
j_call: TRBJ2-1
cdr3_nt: TGTGCCAGTAGTAGCCGCACTAGGGAAGAGCAGTTCTTC
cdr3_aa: CASSSRTREEQFF